These 23 T cell receptor beta chains were sequenced from one sample in a study of blood T cell repertoires in COVID-19. Sequencing was performed with immunoSEQ multiplex PCR; in TCRdb, only in-frame clones are kept and a portion is missing. Of tens of thousands of clones in the sample, approximately 84% were seen once. Sequences were obtained from peripheral blood. All receptors come from a man aged 80 or over with active or convalescent COVID-19.

V is TRBV2 and J is TRBJ1-2, with 12 nucleotides matching TRBD1. The CDR3 sequence is 16 residues long. Germline-derived CDR1 and CDR2 are SNHLY and FYNNEI. V was clipped by 8 bases and J by 3 bases; unmatched bases: 10. CDR3: CASAPGTGGVYYGYTF. CDR3 DNA sequence: TGTGCCAGCGCGCCAGGGACAGGGGGCGTTTACTATGGCTACACCTTC. Based on the CDR3 plus reference TRBV2 and TRBJ1-2, the full variable domain is EPEVTQTPSHQVTQMGQEVILRCVPISNHLYFYWYRQILGQKVEFLVSFYNNEISEKSEIFDDQFSVERPDGSNFTLKIRSTKLEDSAMYFCASAPGTGGVYYGYTFGSGTRLTVV.

This sequence joins TRBV9 and TRBJ2-1; D is unclear. In germline, CDR1 is SGDLS, CDR2 YYNGEE. This CDR3 comprises 17 residues. Trimming left V 1 base short and J 0 bases short, with 14 bases between. The CDR3 DNA is TGTGCCAGCAGCGTAATGTCTGGTTCCAGCTCCTACAATGAGCAGTTCTTC. Translation gives CASSVMSGSSSYNEQFF. Full variable domain (remainder filled in from reference TRBV9 and TRBJ2-1): DSGVTQTPKHLITATGQRVTLRCSPRSGDLSVYWYQQSLDQGLQFLIQYYNGEERAKGNILERFSAQQFPDLHSELNLSSLELGDSALYFCASSVMSGSSSYNEQFFGPGTRLTVL.

J is TRBJ2-3 and V is TRBV9; D is uncertain. The V end lost 0 bases, the J end lost 4 bases, and 12 bases lay between the germline ends. The V gene's germline CDR1 is SGDLS and CDR2 YYNGEE. This CDR3 contains 15 residues. DNA of the CDR3: TGTGCCAGCAGCGTAGAACTGGGCTTACCAGATACGCAGTATTTT. This gives the protein CASSVELGLPDTQYF.

This chain connects TRBV3-1 (or the pseudogene TRBV3-2) to TRBJ1-5, with unresolved D. CDR1 and CDR2 from the germline V gene are LGHDT and YNNKEL (reference sequence). V dropped 1 base and J dropped 5 bases, with 9 bases sitting between them. The CDR3 sequence is 14 residues long. The CDR3 DNA reads TGTGCCAGCAGCCAAGCCGGGGATCATCAGCCCCAGCATTTT. Its translation is CASSQAGDHQPQHF.

This sequence joins TRBV7-9 and TRBJ2-7; maybe TRBD2 (5 bases). This CDR3 has 14 amino acids. Trimming pared 3 bases from V and 2 bases from J, leaving 11 bases between. Germline V lookup: CDR1 SEHNR, CDR2 FQNEAQ (reference sequence). CDR3 sequence reads: CASSFNGSPYEQYF. The CDR3 DNA sequence: TGTGCCAGCAGCTTTAATGGGAGCCCCTACGAGCAGTACTTC.

This clone turned up a few times. The J gene is TRBJ2-1, the V gene TRBV5-6; tentative D call: TRBD1 (6 bases). CDR1 is SGHDT and CDR2 is YYEEEE in the germline V gene. V was shortened by 4 bases and J by 5 bases, with 19 bases between the two germline ends. The CDR3 sequence is 16 residues long. For the CDR3, the DNA is TGTGCCAGCAGCCAAGACAGGCCCGGTGTGGACAATGAGCAGTTCTTC. This sequence encodes CASSQDRPGVDNEQFF.

This CDR3 reads CAWAHRVDHYGYTF. For the CDR3, the DNA is TGTGCCTGGGCGCACAGGGTGGACCATTATGGCTACACCTTC. The rearrangement uses TRBV30 and TRBJ1-2, with a possible D match to TRBD1 (6 bases). The CDR3 totals 14 residues. CDR1 and CDR2 from the germline V gene are GTSNPN and SVGIG (reference sequence). Trimming shortened V by 5 bases and J by 5 bases, and 18 bases separated the two germline ends.

The V gene is TRBV5-1, the J gene TRBJ1-4, with 7 bases lining up with TRBD1. With V trimmed by 4 bases and J by 8 bases, 8 bases remained unmatched. Germline CDR1 reads SGHRS; CDR2 reads YFSETQ. There are 14 residues in the CDR3. CDR3 DNA sequence: TGCGCCAGCAGCCCCGGACAGGCTGAAGAAAAACTGTTTTTT. Translating gives CASSPGQAEEKLFF.

The V call is TRBV25-1, the J call TRBJ1-1; no reliable D call. CDR3 length equals 11 residues. Trimming removed 7 bases from V and 3 bases from J, with 6 bases in between. Germline V gene data show CDR1 as MGHDK and CDR2 as SYGVNS. The DNA for the CDR3 is TGTGCCAGCACCGTCCACACTGAAGCTTTCTTT. Translated: CASTVHTEAFF.

V is TRBV20-1 and J is TRBJ1-5, with 8 positions matching TRBD1. The germline V gene encodes CDR1 DFQATT and CDR2 SNEGSKA (reference sequence). V dropped 3 bases and J dropped 4; count of bases not matched to a gene: 8. The CDR3 runs to 15 residues. For the CDR3, the DNA is TGCAGTGCTAGTGAAGGGACAGGACGGAATCAGCCCCAGCATTTT. This encodes CSASEGTGRNQPQHF.

The J gene is TRBJ1-1, the V gene TRBV7-8; possible D gene TRBD1, 5 bases. Germline V gene lookup returns CDR1 SGHVS and CDR2 FQNEAQ. The CDR3 has 14 amino acids. Trimming took 1 base from V and 4 from J, leaving 10 bases between them. The CDR3 spells CASSLVWGGTEAFF. The DNA of the CDR3 is TGTGCCAGCAGCTTAGTTTGGGGGGGCACTGAAGCTTTCTTT.

The count of this clone is one. The chain carries TRBV10-1 and TRBJ2-6; tentatively, D is TRBD2 (6 bases). Germline V gene sequence: CDR1 WNHNN, CDR2 SYGVQD (reference sequence). The CDR3 is 15 amino acids. V gave up 3 bases and J gave up 1 base, with 7 bases separating them. The CDR3 DNA sequence: TGCGCCAGCAGTGACGGGAGATCTGGGGCCAACGTCCTGACTTTC. It specifies CASSDGRSGANVLTF.

DNA for the CDR3: TGCGCCAGCAGCGTAAGGGACAGCGAGCAGTACTTC. Translated: CASSVRDSEQYF. The rearrangement joins TRBV5-1 to TRBJ2-7; 7 nucleotides agree with TRBD1. Per germline, CDR1 SGHRS and CDR2 YFSETQ. This CDR3 is built from 12 residues. The V segment lost 4 bases and the J segment 6 bases; nucleotides outside the gene matches: 4.

The V and J genes are TRBV7-3 and TRBJ1-5, with 7 positions matching TRBD1. The CDR3 totals 18 residues. V lost 7 bases to trimming and J lost 0 bases; unmatched junction nucleotides: 15. Germline V gene lookup returns CDR1 SGHTA and CDR2 FQGTGA. Here the CDR3 reads CASTHGRQGVYSNQPQHF. CDR3 sequence (DNA): TGTGCCAGCACCCATGGCAGGCAGGGGGTCTATAGCAATCAGCCCCAGCATTTT.

V usage is TRBV19 and J usage is TRBJ1-2; a possible D gene is TRBD1 (5 bases). This CDR3 has 15 amino acids. The ends were cut back, 3 bases at V and 3 bases at J, with 14 bases in the middle. CDR1 LNHDA and CDR2 SQIVND come from the germline V gene (reference sequence). The CDR3 DNA is TGTGCCAGTAGTATTGAGCAGGGTTTGTACTATGGCTACACCTTC. Residues: CASSIEQGLYYGYTF.

This sequence joins TRBV14 and TRBJ2-2; weak D call: TRBD1 (5 bases). CDR3 length: 14 amino acids. CDR1 and CDR2 (germline): SGHDN, FVKESK. Trimming took off 4 bases at V and 5 bases at J, with 11 bases between the two ends. CDR3 nucleotides: TGTGCCAGCAGCCCTTACAGGTCTACCGGGGAGCTGTTTTTT. As protein: CASSPYRSTGELFF.

The chain couples TRBV9 to TRBJ2-1; D call uncertain. Trimming took off 4 bases at V and 7 bases at J, with 9 bases between the two ends. CDR1 and CDR2 from the germline V gene are SGDLS and YYNGEE. The CDR3 consists of 12 residues. Written as DNA, the CDR3 is TGTGCCAGCAGCACACCTCGTAATGAGCAGTTCTTC. Translating gives CASSTPRNEQFF.

In its sample, this clone was seen a few times. Within the sample, other DNA sequences also encode this same CDR3. The chain has TRBV6-6 and TRBJ1-4; 7 positions match TRBD1. This CDR3 is 14 amino acids long. V lost 2 bases and J lost 4; bases outside the gene matches: 1. Germline-derived CDR1 and CDR2 are MNHNY and SVGAGI (reference sequence). The CDR3 DNA reads TGTGCCAGCAGTTACGGGGACAGTAATGAAAAACTGTTTTTT. Its protein product is CASSYGDSNEKLFF.

The chain has TRBV11-2 and TRBJ1-3, with a tentative D call TRBD1 (5 bases). The germline V gene encodes CDR1 SGHAT and CDR2 FQNNGV. Trimming took 0 bases from V and 2 from J, leaving 11 bases between them. The CDR3 is 16 amino acids. For the CDR3, the DNA is TGTGCCAGCAGCTTAGATTGGCAGGGAACTGGAAACACCATATATTTT. This gives the protein CASSLDWQGTGNTIYF.

V usage is TRBV5-1 and J usage is TRBJ1-4; D call uncertain. V lost 4 bases and J lost 0, with 10 bases in between. Looked up from germline, CDR1 is SGHRS and CDR2 is YFSETQ. This CDR3 has 15 residues. The CDR3, as DNA: TGCGCCAGCAGCACGACATTTTCAACTAATGAAAAACTGTTTTTT. This sequence encodes CASSTTFSTNEKLFF.

The rearrangement links TRBV5-1 to TRBJ2-2; D is possibly TRBD1 (6 bases). With 0 bases removed from V and 1 base from J, the gap between germline ends came to 13 bases. The CDR3 is 17 amino acids. CDR1 and CDR2 from the germline V gene are SGHRS and YFSETQ. The CDR3 region is CASSLDPRGLNTGELFF. The CDR3 DNA sequence: TGCGCCAGCAGCTTGGACCCCAGGGGTCTGAACACCGGGGAGCTGTTTTTT.

In this sample, this clone turned up many times. The chain is built from TRBV2 and TRBJ2-1, with 7 bases matching TRBD2. Germline-derived CDR1 and CDR2 are SNHLY and FYNNEI. The CDR3 runs 17 residues. J lost 1 base, V lost 3 bases, and 9 bases had no gene match. As DNA, the CDR3 is TGTGCCAGCAGTGACTACCGGACTAGTGGATCCTACAATGAGCAGTTCTTC. Protein product: CASSDYRTSGSYNEQFF.

This chain links TRBV30 with TRBJ2-3, with D maybe TRBD1 (6 bases). CDR1 and CDR2 (germline): GTSNPN, SVGIG (reference sequence). The V and J ends lost 5 bases and 2 bases respectively, with 14 bases between them. This CDR3 has 14 residues. DNA for the CDR3: TGTGCCTGGGATAGAGGGGGTCCCACAGATACGCAGTATTTT. Its translation: CAWDRGGPTDTQYF.